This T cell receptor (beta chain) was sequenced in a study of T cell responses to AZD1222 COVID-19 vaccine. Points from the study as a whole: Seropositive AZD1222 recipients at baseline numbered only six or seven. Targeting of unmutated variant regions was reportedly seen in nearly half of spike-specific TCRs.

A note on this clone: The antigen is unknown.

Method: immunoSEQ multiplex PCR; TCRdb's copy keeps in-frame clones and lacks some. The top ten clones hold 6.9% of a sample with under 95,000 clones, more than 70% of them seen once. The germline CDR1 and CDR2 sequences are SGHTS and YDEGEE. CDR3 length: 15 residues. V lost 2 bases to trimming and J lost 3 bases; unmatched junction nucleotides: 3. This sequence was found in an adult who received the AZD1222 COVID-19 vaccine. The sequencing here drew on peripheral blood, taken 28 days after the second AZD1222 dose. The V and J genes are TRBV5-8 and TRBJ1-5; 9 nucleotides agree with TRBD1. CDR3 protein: CASSFNRGPNQPQHF. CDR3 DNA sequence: TGTGCCAGCAGCTTTAACAGGGGGCCCAATCAGCCCCAGCATTTT.